This record concerns one TCR beta chain sequence. Its antigen is currently not known. Nothing much larger sits one base from this clone, and base qualities are not available. Ends trimmed: V by 0 bases, J by 0 bases; bases unmatched to a gene: 3. For CDR1 and CDR2, the germline V gene lists MGHRA and YSYEKL. The CDR3 holds 17 amino acids from the cysteine to the phenylalanine. Only the CDR3 portion is preserved as DNA: 51 bases, with reading frame beginning at the first base. The data derive from a study of T cell responses to AZD1222 COVID-19 vaccine (dated by TCRdb to about 2021). About the full investigation: AZD1222 recipients whose second dose came at about 4 weeks and those whose second dose came at about 12 weeks were combined into one group, since spike-specific TCR depth and breadth did not differ between the two schedules. TCR sequencing covered fewer than 250 trial participants: 207 given two doses of AZD1222 and 26 given two doses of MenACWY control vaccine. Trial participants were enrolled by age into subgroups of 18-55, 56-69 and 70-plus years, and roughly 160, 29 and 62 TCR-sequenced participants, respectively, were included in these subgroups.

The time point label on this specimen signifies: baseline before first vaccination. Samples from vaccinated people were obtained from the UK trials COV001 and COV002, which included a single-blind randomized controlled phase 2/3 trial of AZD1222 (ChAdOx1 nCoV-19) in healthy adults. Trial participant PBMC samples were collected at day 0 and day 28 after the second dose for TCRbeta chain sequencing. Overall results and qualifications from the work: Because no samples from the day 14 peak response were available, repertoires could be characterized only after the peak T cell response. Nearly half of unique spike-specific TCRs reportedly recognized epitopes outside regions mutated in the B.1.351 and B.1.1.7 variants. After two AZD1222 doses, spike-specific TCR breadth and depth were significantly higher than at day 0 and than in MenACWY recipients. Participants were mostly white British and included more females than males, and it was suggested by the authors that clonal diversity may have been underestimated. Only five to seven AZD1222 recipients were SARS-CoV-2 seropositive at baseline, limiting conclusions about previously exposed vaccinees. The vaccine-associated CD4 TCRs covered the entire spike protein, and the dominant responses fell in regions 160-218 and 743-854. The 56-69-year group was small, and its depth increase did not reach significance, likely because of low power.

The CDR3 regions of human TCRbeta chains were analyzed by immunosequencing. The published analysis was carried out like this. Repertoire TCRs were matched against a reference library of SARS-CoV-2-specific TCRs generated with the MIRA antigen-specificity platform. Breadth meant the fraction of unique TCRs that were SARS-CoV-2-associated, whereas depth meant the fraction of total T cells that were SARS-CoV-2-associated. Using the MIRA data, every spike-specific TCR was mapped to the spike region that the TCR reacted to and assigned to either a CD4 or a CD8 class. Log10-transformed breadth and depth values were compared by one-way ANOVA with Sidak's multiple comparisons tests. This immuneACCESS table, as held by TCRdb, lists in-frame sequences with V and J called but not all clones. Of the missing ones, under half trace to an unresolved V gene in checked studies; the others have no known cause. V, J and clone size reflect that table, while D and trimming were determined from the DNA. The sample profile shows 150,000 to 200,000 clones; approximately 93% of them were found once. The ten most abundant clones make up about 1% of the sample.

The rearrangement combines TRBV4-1 with TRBJ2-4, with 9 central nucleotides matching TRBD1. The source is an adult in good health. The specimen comprised peripheral blood, sampled on day 0 of AZD1222 vaccination. CDR3 sequence: CASSQEGTGLAKNIQYF. The DNA sequence follows: TGCGCCAGCAGCCAAGAAGGGACAGGGTTAGCCAAAAACATTCAGTACTTC.